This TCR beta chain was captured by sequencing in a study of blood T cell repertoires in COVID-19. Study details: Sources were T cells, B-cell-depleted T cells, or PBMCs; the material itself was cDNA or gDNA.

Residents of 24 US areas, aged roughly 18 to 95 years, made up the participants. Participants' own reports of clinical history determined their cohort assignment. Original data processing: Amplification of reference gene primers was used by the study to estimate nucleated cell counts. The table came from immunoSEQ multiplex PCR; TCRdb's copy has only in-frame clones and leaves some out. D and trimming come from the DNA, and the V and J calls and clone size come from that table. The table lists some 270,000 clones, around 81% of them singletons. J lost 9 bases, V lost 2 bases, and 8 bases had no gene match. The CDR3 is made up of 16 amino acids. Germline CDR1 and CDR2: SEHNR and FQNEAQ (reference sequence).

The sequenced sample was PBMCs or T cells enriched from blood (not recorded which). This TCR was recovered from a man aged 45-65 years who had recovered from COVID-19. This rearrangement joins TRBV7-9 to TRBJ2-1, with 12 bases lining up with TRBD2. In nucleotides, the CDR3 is TGTGCCAGCAGCTTAAGAGGACTAGCGGGAACCAGTGAGCAGTTCTTC. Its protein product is CASSLRGLAGTSEQFF.